Given below is one T cell receptor (beta chain) in context. As yet, its antigen is unknown. The CDR3 loop spans 15 amino acids. Germline-derived CDR1 and CDR2 are MDHEN and SYDVKM. Losses at the gene ends were 2 bases for V and 4 bases for J; bases not matched to a gene: 6. The sample originates from a study of T-cell reconstitution after alpha-beta-depleted transplantation in children. Unique molecular identifiers were used in preparing the TCRbeta library. TCRdb ran MiXCR on the PCR reads and lists one entry per CDR3 protein. The sample shows approximately 500,000 distinct CDR3 sequences, roughly 27% of them seen only once. Study-wide points: Two months or so post-transplant, alpha-beta T cells reportedly derived from several hundred expanded graft clones. Among T cells one year after transplant, newly produced cells accounted for most counts and diversity. Recipient T cells and thymic progenitors that survived gave rise to the high TCRbeta diversity observed at day 60 in some patients.

This clonotype was sampled from a boy younger than two with Wiskott-Aldrich syndrome, due to receive a stem cell transplant. The chain couples TRBV28 to TRBJ2-3, with 7 bases that match TRBD2. This material consisted of PBMCs, taken before TCRalphabeta/CD19-depleted stem cell transplant. The CDR3 region is CASSLAGDRSDTQYF. The CDR3 DNA sequence: TGTGCCAGCAGTTTAGCGGGAGATCGGTCAGATACGCAGTATTTT.